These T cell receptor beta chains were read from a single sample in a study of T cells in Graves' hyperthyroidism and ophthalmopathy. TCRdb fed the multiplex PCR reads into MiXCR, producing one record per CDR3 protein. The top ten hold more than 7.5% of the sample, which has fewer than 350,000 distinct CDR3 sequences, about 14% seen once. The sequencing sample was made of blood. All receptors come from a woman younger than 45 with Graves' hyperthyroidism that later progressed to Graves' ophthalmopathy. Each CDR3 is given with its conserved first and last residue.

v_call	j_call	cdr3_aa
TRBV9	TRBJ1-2	CASSVRDGYGYTF
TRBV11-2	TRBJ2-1	CASSLDYNNEQFF
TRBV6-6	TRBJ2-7	CASSYRQSYEQYF
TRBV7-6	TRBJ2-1	CASSPGTWDEQFF
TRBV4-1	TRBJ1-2	CASSPAPAGAYGYTF
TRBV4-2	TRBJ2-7	CASSQDAGGLRAEYF
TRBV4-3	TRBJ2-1	CASSQPRDRAYNEQFF
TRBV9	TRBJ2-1	CASSPHQRVHHGNEQFF
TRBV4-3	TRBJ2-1	CASSHGLAGVEQFF
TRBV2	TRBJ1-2	CASSEAPWDLLYYGYTF
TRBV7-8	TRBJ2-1	CASSMDQSSYNEQFF
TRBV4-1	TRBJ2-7	CASSRLAGGPGEQYF
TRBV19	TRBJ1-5	CASSSTGYSNQPQHF
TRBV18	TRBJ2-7	CASSETGTSGRAPEQYF
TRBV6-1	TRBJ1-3	CASGRNTIYF
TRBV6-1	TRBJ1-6	CASGPREEAPNSPLHF
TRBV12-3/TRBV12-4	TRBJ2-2	CASSLGLGELFF
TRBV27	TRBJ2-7	CASSLWGTGVGEQYF
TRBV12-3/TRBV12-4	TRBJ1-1	CASSLRRDTEAFF
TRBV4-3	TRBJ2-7	CASSQGGQGPYEQYF
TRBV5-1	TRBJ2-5	CASSPTPRGQETQYF
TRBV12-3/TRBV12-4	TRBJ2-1	CASTQTLANNEQFF
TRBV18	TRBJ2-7	CASSPNQGPSYEQYF
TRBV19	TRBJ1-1	CASSIRQYTMKTEAFF
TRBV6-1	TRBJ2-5	CASGPGLQETQYF
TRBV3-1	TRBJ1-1	CASTGGDMNTEAFF
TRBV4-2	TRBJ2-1	CASSQAITGNEQFF
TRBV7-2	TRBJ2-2	CASSPWGAVDTGELFF
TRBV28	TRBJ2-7	CASRLSGRYEQYF
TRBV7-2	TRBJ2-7	CASSPSIYEQYF
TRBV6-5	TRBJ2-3	CASSYGQGAITDTQYF
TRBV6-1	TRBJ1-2	CASSSLDASPYYGYTF
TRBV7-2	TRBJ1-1	CASSPDRVTEAFF
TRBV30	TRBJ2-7	CAWSVVAGVHEQYF
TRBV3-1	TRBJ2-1	CASSQVMTGARDEQFF
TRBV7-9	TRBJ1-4	CASSLAGGRGPTTNEKLFF
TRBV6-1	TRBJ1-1	CASSFQGIGVTEAFF
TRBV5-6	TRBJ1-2	CASTRWRVEGYTF
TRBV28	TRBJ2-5	CASSLYSIGTQYF
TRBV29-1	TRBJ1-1	CSVHRTANTEAFF
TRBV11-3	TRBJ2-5	CASSPTGSGETQYF
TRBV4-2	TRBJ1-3	CASSQDRNVANTIYF
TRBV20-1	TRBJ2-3	CSARALAGNTDTQYF
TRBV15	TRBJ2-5	CATSRDPAGTETQYF
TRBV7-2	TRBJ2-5	CASSLPRRGLAGRQETQYF
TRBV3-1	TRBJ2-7	CASSHASMGSSYEQYF
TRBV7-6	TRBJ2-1	CASSSTPGQESWEQFF
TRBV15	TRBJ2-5	CATSPGTSGILETQYF
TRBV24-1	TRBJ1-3	CATSDPTGVPIYF
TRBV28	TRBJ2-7	CASGTGATPYEQYF
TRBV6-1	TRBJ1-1	CASSVYGQGYAEAFF
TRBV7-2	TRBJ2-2	CASSPAAGRAPGELFF
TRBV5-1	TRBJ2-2	CASSPGARNTGELFF
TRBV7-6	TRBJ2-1	CASSLVEGGNEQFF